This T cell receptor (beta chain) originates from a study of neurological immune-mediated disorders. Overall study findings and caveats: Levels of TCR clonal expansion peaked in HTLV-1-associated myelopathy and reached their lowest in multiple sclerosis, under those of healthy controls.

V gave up 6 bases and J gave up 6 bases, with 9 bases separating them. This CDR3 is 12 amino acids long. MiXCR, run by TCRdb on the 5' RACE reads, gives a single entry per CDR3 protein. The sample includes more than 75,000 distinct CDR3 sequences, over 9% of them seen just once. The unsorted libraries were made from 2 million PBMCs kept at -80 C. The sample holds many counts of this clonotype. The antigen remains undetermined. This rearrangement joins TRBV12-3 or TRBV12-4 to TRBJ2-1; perhaps TRBD2 as D (6 bases). The source is a man aged 35-49 years in good health. Material: PBMCs. CDR3 in DNA: TGTGCCAGCAGCTCCGGGGGCAATGAGCAGTTCTTC. Residues: CASSSGGNEQFF.